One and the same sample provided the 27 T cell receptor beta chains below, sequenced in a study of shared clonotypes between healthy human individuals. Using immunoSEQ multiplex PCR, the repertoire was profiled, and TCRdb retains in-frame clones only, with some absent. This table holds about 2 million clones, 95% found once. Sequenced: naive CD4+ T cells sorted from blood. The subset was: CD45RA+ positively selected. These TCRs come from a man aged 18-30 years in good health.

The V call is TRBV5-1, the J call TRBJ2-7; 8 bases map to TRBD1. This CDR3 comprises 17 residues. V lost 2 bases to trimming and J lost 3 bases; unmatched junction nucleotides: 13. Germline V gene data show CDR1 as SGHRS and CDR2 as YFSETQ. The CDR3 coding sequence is TGCGCCAGCAGCTTAACCGGGACAGGCAGAAGAGACTACGAGCAGTACTTC. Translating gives CASSLTGTGRRDYEQYF.

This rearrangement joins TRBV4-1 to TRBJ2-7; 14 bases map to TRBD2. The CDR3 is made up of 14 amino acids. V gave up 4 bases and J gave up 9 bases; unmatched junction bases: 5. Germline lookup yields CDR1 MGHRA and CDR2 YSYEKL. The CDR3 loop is CASSRGLAGEVQYF. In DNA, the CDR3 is TGCGCCAGCAGCCGGGGACTAGCGGGAGAGGTGCAGTACTTC.

The CDR3, as DNA: TGTGCTAGTGGTTTAGAGGTCGGTAATTCACCCCTCCACTTT. Residues: CASGLEVGNSPLHF. The chain has TRBV12-5 and TRBJ1-6; D unresolved. This CDR3 spans 14 amino acids. Trimming pared 3 bases from V and 6 bases from J, leaving 9 bases between. The germline V gene has CDR1 LGHNT and CDR2 FRNRAP.

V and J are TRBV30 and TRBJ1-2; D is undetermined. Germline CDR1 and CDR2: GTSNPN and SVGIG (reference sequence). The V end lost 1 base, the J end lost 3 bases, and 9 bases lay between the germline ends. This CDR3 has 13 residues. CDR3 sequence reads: CAWSADIDYGYTF. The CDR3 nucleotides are TGTGCCTGGAGTGCAGACATTGACTATGGCTACACCTTC.

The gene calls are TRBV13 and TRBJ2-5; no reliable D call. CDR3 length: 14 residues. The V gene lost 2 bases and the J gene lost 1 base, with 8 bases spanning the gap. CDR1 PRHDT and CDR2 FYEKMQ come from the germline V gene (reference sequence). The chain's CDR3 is CASSLKHVQETQYF. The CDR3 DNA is TGTGCCAGCAGCTTAAAACACGTCCAAGAGACCCAGTACTTC.

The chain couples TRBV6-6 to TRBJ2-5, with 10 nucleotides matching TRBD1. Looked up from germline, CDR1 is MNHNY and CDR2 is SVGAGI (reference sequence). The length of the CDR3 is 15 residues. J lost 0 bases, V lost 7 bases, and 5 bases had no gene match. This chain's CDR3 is CASTPGQGYQETQYF. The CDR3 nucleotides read TGTGCCAGCACCCCGGGACAGGGGTACCAAGAGACCCAGTACTTC.

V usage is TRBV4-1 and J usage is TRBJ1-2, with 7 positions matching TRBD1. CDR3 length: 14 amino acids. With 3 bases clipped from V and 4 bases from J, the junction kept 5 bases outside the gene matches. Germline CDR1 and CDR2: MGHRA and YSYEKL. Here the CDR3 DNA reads TGCGCCAGCAGCCACACAGGGGAGGGCTATGGCTACACCTTC. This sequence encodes CASSHTGEGYGYTF.

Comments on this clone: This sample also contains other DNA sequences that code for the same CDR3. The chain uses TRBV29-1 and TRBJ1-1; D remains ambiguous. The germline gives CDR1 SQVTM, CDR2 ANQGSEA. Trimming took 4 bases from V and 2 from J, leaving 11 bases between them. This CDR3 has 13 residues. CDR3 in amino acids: CSVAGGPNTEAFF. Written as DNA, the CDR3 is TGCAGCGTTGCAGGAGGACCAAACACTGAAGCTTTCTTT.

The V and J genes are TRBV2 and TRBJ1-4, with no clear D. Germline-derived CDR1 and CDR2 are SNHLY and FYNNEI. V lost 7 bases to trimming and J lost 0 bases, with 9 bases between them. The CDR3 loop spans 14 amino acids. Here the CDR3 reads CASTLSTTNEKLFF. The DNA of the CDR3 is TGTGCCAGCACCCTATCCACAACTAATGAAAAACTGTTTTTT.

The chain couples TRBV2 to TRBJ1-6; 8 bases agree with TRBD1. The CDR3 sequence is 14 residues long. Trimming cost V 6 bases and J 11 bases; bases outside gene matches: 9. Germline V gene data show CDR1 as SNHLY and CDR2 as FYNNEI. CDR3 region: CASSLDREAAPLHF. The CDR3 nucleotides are TGTGCCAGCAGCCTGGACAGGGAGGCGGCACCCCTCCACTTT.

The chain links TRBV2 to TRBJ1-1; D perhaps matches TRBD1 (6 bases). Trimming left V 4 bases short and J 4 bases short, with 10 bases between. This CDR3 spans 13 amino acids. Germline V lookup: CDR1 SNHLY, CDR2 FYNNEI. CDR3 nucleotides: TGTGCCAGCAGTGGACAGGTACTCACTGAAGCTTTCTTT. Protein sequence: CASSGQVLTEAFF.

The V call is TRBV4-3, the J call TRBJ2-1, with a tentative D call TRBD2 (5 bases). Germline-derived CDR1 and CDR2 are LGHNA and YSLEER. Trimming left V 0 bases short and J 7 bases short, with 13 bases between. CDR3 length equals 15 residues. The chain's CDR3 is CASSQEVGVVNEQFF. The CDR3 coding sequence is TGCGCCAGCAGCCAAGAGGTGGGAGTGGTGAATGAGCAGTTCTTC.

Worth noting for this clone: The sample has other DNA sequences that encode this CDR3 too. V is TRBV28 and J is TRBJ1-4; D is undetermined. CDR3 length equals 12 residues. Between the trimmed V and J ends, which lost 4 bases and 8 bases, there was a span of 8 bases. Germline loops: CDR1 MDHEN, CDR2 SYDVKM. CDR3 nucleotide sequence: TGTGCCAGCAGTTCGAACGGAGAAAAACTGTTTTTT. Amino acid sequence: CASSSNGEKLFF.

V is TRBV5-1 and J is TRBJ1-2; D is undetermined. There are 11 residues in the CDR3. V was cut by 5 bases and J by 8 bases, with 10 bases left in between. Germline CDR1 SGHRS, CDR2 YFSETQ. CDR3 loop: CASRSDGGYTF. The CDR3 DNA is TGCGCCAGCAGGTCCGACGGGGGCTACACCTTC.

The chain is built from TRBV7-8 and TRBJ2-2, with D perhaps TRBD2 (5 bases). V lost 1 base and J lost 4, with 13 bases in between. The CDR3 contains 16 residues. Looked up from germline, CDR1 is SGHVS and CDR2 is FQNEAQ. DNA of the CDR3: TGTGCCAGCAGCTTAGTCGAGGGATGGGGCACCGGGGAGCTGTTTTTT. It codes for CASSLVEGWGTGELFF.

CDR3 region: CASSPPGPVTYGANVLTF. CDR3 DNA: TGCGCCAGCAGCCCCCCGGGCCCGGTGACTTACGGGGCCAACGTCCTGACTTTC. The V and J genes are TRBV4-1 and TRBJ2-6; no clear D. V was pared by 4 bases and J by 4 bases, with 20 bases between. The CDR3 covers 18 residues. Germline values: CDR1 MGHRA, CDR2 YSYEKL.

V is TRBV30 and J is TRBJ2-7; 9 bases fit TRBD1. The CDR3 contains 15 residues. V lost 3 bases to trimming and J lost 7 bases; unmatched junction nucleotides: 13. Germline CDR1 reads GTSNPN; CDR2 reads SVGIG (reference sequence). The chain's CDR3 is CAWSPPQQGAREQYF. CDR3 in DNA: TGTGCCTGGAGCCCGCCCCAACAGGGGGCGAGGGAGCAGTACTTC.

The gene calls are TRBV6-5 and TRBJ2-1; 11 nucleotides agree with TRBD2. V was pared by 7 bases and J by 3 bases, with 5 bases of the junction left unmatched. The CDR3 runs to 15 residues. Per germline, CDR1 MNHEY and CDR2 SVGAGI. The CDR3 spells CASTRLAGLYNEQFF. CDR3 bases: TGTGCCAGCACCCGACTAGCGGGGCTCTACAATGAGCAGTTCTTC.

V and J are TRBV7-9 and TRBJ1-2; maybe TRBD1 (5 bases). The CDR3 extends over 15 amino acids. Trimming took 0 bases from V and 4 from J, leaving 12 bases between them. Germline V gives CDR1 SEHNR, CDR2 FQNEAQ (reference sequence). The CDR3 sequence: CASSLAAGSGYGYTF. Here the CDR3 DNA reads TGTGCCAGCAGCTTAGCGGCAGGGTCTGGCTATGGCTACACCTTC. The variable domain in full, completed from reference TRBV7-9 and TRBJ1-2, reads DTGVSQNPRHKITKRGQNVTFRCDPISEHNRLYWYRQTLGQGPEFLTYFQNEAQLEKSRLLSDRFSAERPKGSFSTLEIQRTEQGDSAMYLCASSLAAGSGYGYTFGSGTRLTVV.

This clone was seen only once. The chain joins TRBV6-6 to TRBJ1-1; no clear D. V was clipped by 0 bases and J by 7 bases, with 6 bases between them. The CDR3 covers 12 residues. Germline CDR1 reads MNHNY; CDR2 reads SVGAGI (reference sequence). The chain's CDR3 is CASSYSASEAFF. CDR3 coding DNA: TGTGCCAGCAGTTACTCGGCCAGTGAAGCTTTCTTT.

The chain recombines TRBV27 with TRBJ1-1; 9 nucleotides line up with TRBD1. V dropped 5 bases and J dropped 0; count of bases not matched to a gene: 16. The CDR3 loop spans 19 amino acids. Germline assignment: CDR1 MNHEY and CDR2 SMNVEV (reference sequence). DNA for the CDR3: TGTGCCAGCAGTCCCTCCGGGACAGGGATCCGGAGATTGAACACTGAAGCTTTCTTT. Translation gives CASSPSGTGIRRLNTEAFF.

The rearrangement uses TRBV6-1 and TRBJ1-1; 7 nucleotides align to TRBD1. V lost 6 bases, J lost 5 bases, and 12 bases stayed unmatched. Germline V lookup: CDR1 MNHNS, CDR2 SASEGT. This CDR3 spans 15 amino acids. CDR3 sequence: CASRVPGTARTEAFF. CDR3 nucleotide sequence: TGTGCCAGCAGAGTACCTGGGACAGCGAGGACTGAAGCTTTCTTT.

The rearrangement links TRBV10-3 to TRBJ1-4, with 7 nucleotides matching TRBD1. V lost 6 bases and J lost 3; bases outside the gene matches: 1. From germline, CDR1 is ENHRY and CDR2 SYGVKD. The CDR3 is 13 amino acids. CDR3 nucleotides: TGTGCCATCAGCGGACAGGCTAATGAAAAACTGTTTTTT. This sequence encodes CAISGQANEKLFF.

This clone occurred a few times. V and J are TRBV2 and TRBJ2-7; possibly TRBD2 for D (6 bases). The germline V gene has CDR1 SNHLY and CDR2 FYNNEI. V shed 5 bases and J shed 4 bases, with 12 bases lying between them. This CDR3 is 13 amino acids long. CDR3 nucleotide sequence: TGTGCCAGCAGTACCTTACGGGGGTACGAGCAGTACTTC. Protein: CASSTLRGYEQYF. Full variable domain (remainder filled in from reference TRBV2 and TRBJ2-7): EPEVTQTPSHQVTQMGQEVILRCVPISNHLYFYWYRQILGQKVEFLVSFYNNEISEKSEIFDDQFSVERPDGSNFTLKIRSTKLEDSAMYFCASSTLRGYEQYFGPGTRLTVT.

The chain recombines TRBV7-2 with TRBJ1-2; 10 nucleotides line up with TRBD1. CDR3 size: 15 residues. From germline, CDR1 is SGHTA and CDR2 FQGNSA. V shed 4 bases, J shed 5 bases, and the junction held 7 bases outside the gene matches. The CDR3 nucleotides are TGTGCCAGCAGCTACCCTTGGGACAGGGGATATGGCTACACCTTC. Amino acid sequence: CASSYPWDRGYGYTF.

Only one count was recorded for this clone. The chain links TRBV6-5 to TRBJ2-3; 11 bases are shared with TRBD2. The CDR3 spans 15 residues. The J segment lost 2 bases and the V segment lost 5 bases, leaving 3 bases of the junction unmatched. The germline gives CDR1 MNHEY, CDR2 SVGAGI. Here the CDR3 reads CASSKLAGVTDTQYF. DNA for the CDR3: TGTGCCAGCAGTAAACTAGCGGGAGTCACAGATACGCAGTATTTT.

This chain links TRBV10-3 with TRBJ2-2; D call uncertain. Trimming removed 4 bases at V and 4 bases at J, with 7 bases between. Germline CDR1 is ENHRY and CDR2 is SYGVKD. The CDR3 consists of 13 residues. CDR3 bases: TGTGCCATCAGTGTGGAAGTCACCGGGGAGCTGTTTTTT. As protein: CAISVEVTGELFF.